This T cell receptor (beta chain) is from a study of cytomegalovirus exposure and HLA in healthy donors. Study in general: Genetic ancestry analysis placed over 65% of the 398 donors that were genotyped in the Caucasian-associated cluster. Whole-study results and caveats: Researchers catalogued approximately 170 TCR beta chains as cytomegalovirus-associated. It was in a later analysis that TCR association rates were seen to vary by HLA locus, highest for DRB1 and lowest for HLA-C. When analyzed later, a missense DCLRE1C variant was found to be linked to TCR beta V- and J-gene trimming.

The CDR3 sequence is 17 residues long. CDR1 is SGHTA and CDR2 is FQGNSA in the germline V gene. V was clipped by 5 bases and J by 2 bases; unmatched bases: 9. PCR involved 60 Vbeta and 13 Jbeta primers. The method was immunoSEQ multiplex PCR; TCRdb's version includes in-frame clones alone and lacks a portion of them. Of over 80,000 clones in the sample, approximately 80% are singletons; the top ten hold approximately 3.6%. About this clone: Its antigen is not identified.

This TCR derives from a man aged 25 to 45 in good health and CMV-seropositive. The sequencing sample was made of PBMCs. The chain is built from TRBV7-2 and TRBJ2-3; 11 bases fit TRBD1. The CDR3 DNA sequence: TGTGCCAGCAGCACTAAGGGACAGGGGGGCTTCACAGATACGCAGTATTTT. Protein: CASSTKGQGGFTDTQYF.